This T cell receptor beta chain is drawn from a study of T-cell reconstitution after alpha-beta-depleted transplantation in children (dated by TCRdb to about 2016). Turning to the overall study: T-cell immune reconstitution after TCRalphabeta/CD19-depleted allogeneic hematopoietic cell transplantation in children was quantitatively tracked in the study by means of TCR repertoire profiling.

As encoded in the germline V gene (reference sequence), CDR1 is LNHDA while CDR2 is SQIVND. Trimmed from V: 6 bases; trimmed from J: 7 bases; junction bases lacking a gene match: 7. The CDR3 runs 13 amino acids, cysteine and phenylalanine included. Here the CDR3 DNA is all that survives: 39 bases in frame from base 1. Remarks on this clonotype: Its antigen is not yet known. No base quality information exists; no much larger clone differs at one position.

Preparation of the library involved PCR. The sequencer was an Illumina HiSeq 2500. TCR libraries were prepared with molecular barcoding, using unique molecular identifiers to normalize TCRbeta repertoire quantification. The public reads were quality trimmed at Q25 with fastp and then assembled into clones with MiXCR by TCRdb, keeping productive beta chains. One record per CDR3 amino acid sequence lists the most common genes and DNA. In all, the sample holds about 500,000 distinct CDR3 sequences, and roughly 33% of those were seen once. Around 2.4% of the sample comes from the top ten. The receptor chain draws on TRBV19 and TRBJ2-7, with 9 bases in between that match TRBD1. The receptor was derived from a human donor who donated a stem cell graft to a child with aplastic anemia. The source material was PBMCs from the stem cell graft donor, sampled from the stem cell graft. The sequence in DNA is TGTGCCAGTAGACTACAGGGGGCCCGGGAGCAGTACTTC. It specifies CASRLQGAREQYF.